This is a list of T cell receptor beta chains from one sample in a study of T cell responses to AZD1222 COVID-19 vaccine. Using immunoSEQ multiplex PCR, the repertoire was profiled, and TCRdb retains in-frame clones only, with some absent. The table records over 110,000 clones, 92% of them present only once. The source was peripheral blood, collected on day 0 of AZD1222 vaccination. These receptors were collected from an adult in good health. The CDR3 runs from the conserved cysteine through the conserved F or W. A D gene is named only where the DNA matches it firmly. Clone size, where shown, is once, few, many, or a class for clones that have expanded.

j_call | v_call | d_call | clone_size | cdr3_length | cdr3_nt | cdr3_aa
TRBJ1-2 | TRBV9 | - | - | 14 | TGTGCCAGCAGCGTCACTGCCTTTGGGTATGGCTACACCTTC | CASSVTAFGYGYTF
TRBJ1-5 | TRBV28 | - | - | 14 | TGTGCCAGCAGTTTTCCTACAGAAAATCAGCCCCAGCATTTT | CASSFPTENQPQHF
TRBJ2-7 | TRBV4-1 | - | - | 15 | TGCGCCAGCAGCCCTCGGCCTATCAATAACTACGAGCAGTACTTC | CASSPRPINNYEQYF
TRBJ1-5 | TRBV10-2 | - | few | 16 | TGCGCCAGCAGTGAGCCGGTGACGGTTAGCAATCAGCCCCAGCATTTT | CASSEPVTVSNQPQHF
TRBJ1-6 | TRBV6-1 | - | once | 13 | TGTGCCAGCAGTTTAAGTAGGGAATCACCCCTCCACTTT | CASSLSRESPLHF
TRBJ2-6 | TRBV2 | - | - | 13 | TGTGCCAGTGGGGGAGTTAGGGCCAACGTCCTGACTTTC | CASGGVRANVLTF
TRBJ1-5 | TRBV28 | - | - | 18 | TGTGCCAGCAGTTCTTTTACAGGGATGGGATATAGCAATCAGCCCCAGCATTTT | CASSSFTGMGYSNQPQHF
TRBJ1-1 | TRBV6-5 | - | - | 14 | TGTGCCAGCAGTTACTCGAATGGGGCTGATGAAGCTTTCTTT | CASSYSNGADEAFF
TRBJ2-3 | TRBV5-5 | - | - | 15 | TGTGCCAGCAGCGAGGACTGGGTCAGCACAGATACGCAGTATTTT | CASSEDWVSTDTQYF
TRBJ2-1 | TRBV11-2 | - | - | 17 | TGTGCCAGCAGCTTAGGTACCGGGACTGGTCGAAACAATGAGCAGTTCTTC | CASSLGTGTGRNNEQFF
TRBJ1-2 | TRBV18 | - | - | 16 | TGTGCCAGCTCACCCGACACTTGGGGATATAACTATGGCTACACCTTC | CASSPDTWGYNYGYTF
TRBJ2-5 | TRBV7-9 | - | - | 16 | TGTGCCAGCAGCTTACCTCTACAGGATCTTCAAGAGACCCAGTACTTC | CASSLPLQDLQETQYF
TRBJ2-7 | TRBV2 | TRBD2 | - | 16 | TGTGCCAGCAGTGCCACGGCTAGCGGGGGCTCCTACGAGCAGTACTTC | CASSATASGGSYEQYF
TRBJ2-7 | TRBV4-1 | TRBD2 | - | 15 | TGCGCCAGCAGCCAGTCTTCGGGAGGGTCCTACGAGCAGTACTTC | CASSQSSGGSYEQYF
TRBJ1-5 | TRBV19 | TRBD1 | - | 18 | TGTGCCAGTAGTCTTAGTGGCCCGGGACAGACCTTCAATCAGCCCCAGCATTTT | CASSLSGPGQTFNQPQHF
TRBJ2-3 | TRBV9 | - | once | 15 | TGTGCCAGCAGCCCCCACCCAGGGAGCACAGATACGCAGTATTTT | CASSPHPGSTDTQYF
TRBJ2-7 | TRBV11-2 | - | - | 15 | TGTGCCAGCAGCTTAATTACCGGGACACAGTACGAGCAGTACTTC | CASSLITGTQYEQYF
TRBJ2-2 | TRBV9 | - | once | 14 | TGTGCCAGCAGCGTAAACCTGAACACCGGGGAGCTGTTTTTT | CASSVNLNTGELFF
TRBJ2-3 | TRBV29-1 | TRBD2 | few | 13 | TGCAGCGTTGAGGCTAGCGGATCAGATACGCAGTATTTT | CSVEASGSDTQYF
TRBJ2-1 | TRBV7-9 | TRBD1 | once | 15 | TGTGCCAGCAGCGCGCGACAGGGGCGATACAATGAGCAGTTCTTC | CASSARQGRYNEQFF
TRBJ2-3 | TRBV28 | - | - | 15 | TGTGCCAGCAGTTTAGGCGGGAAGAGGACAGATACGCAGTATTTT | CASSLGGKRTDTQYF
TRBJ2-1 | TRBV27 | - | - | 12 | TGTGCCAGCAGCTCGGCCGGCAATGAGCAGTTCTTC | CASSSAGNEQFF
TRBJ2-3 | TRBV5-6 | - | - | 14 | TGTGCCAGCAGCTTGGGTGGGAGCACAGATACGCAGTATTTT | CASSLGGSTDTQYF
TRBJ2-3 | TRBV6-4 | - | - | 15 | TGTGCCAGCAGTACCCCGGACCCAGTTCTCGTTACGCAGTATTTT | CASSTPDPVLVTQYF
TRBJ2-2 | TRBV4-1 | TRBD1 | - | 17 | TGCGCCAGCAGCCACCCCCGGGCAGGGGGAGACACCGGGGAGCTGTTTTTT | CASSHPRAGGDTGELFF
TRBJ1-2 | TRBV7-3 | TRBD1 | - | 15 | TGTGCCAGCAGCTACGGACAGGGGGAGGACTATGGCTACACCTTC | CASSYGQGEDYGYTF
TRBJ1-5 | TRBV24-1 | TRBD1 | - | 16 | TGTGCCACCAGTGTTGGGGGACAGACTAGCAATCAGCCCCAGCATTTT | CATSVGGQTSNQPQHF
TRBJ2-7 | TRBV28 | TRBD2 | - | 15 | TGTGCCAGCAGTCCTTGGACTAGCGGGAGTGGAGAGCAGTACTTC | CASSPWTSGSGEQYF
TRBJ2-7 | TRBV5-1 | - | - | 13 | TGCGCCAGCAGCCTGGAACCCCGGGCGGAGGAGTACTTC | CASSLEPRAEEYF
TRBJ2-2 | TRBV5-1 | TRBD2 | - | 16 | TGCGCCAGCAGCTTGATCGGGGGAGGGACGGCCGGGGAGCTGTTTTTT | CASSLIGGGTAGELFF
TRBJ1-3 | TRBV5-4 | - | - | 15 | TGTGCCAGCAGCCCCGGACGAAACTCTGGAAACACCATATATTTT | CASSPGRNSGNTIYF
TRBJ1-2 | TRBV5-4 | - | - | 14 | TGTGCCAGCAGCTTGGGCGACAGTAACTATGGCTACACCTTC | CASSLGDSNYGYTF
TRBJ2-1 | TRBV9 | TRBD2 | - | 15 | TGTGCCAGCAGCGACGGGACTAGCGCCTACAATGAGCAGTTCTTC | CASSDGTSAYNEQFF
TRBJ1-2 | TRBV5-1 | TRBD1 | - | 15 | TGCGCCAGCAGCTTGGAGGGGGCGGCCTCCGGCGGCTACACCTTC | CASSLEGAASGGYTF
TRBJ1-5 | TRBV2 | - | - | 12 | TGTGCCAGCAGCCCGGGGGGGGAGCCCCAGCATTTT | CASSPGGEPQHF
TRBJ2-1 | TRBV11-3 | - | - | 15 | TGTGCCAGCAGCCCAACAGGAGGGCCCTACAATGAGCAGTTCTTC | CASSPTGGPYNEQFF
TRBJ1-4 | TRBV5-1 | - | - | 14 | TGCGCCAGCAGCTTGGGGGGGAATAATGAAAAACTGTTTTTT | CASSLGGNNEKLFF
TRBJ2-5 | TRBV29-1 | - | - | 15 | TGCAGCGTGAGGGGCCGGCTAGCGCACCAAGAGACCCAGTACTTC | CSVRGRLAHQETQYF
TRBJ1-2 | TRBV6-1 | - | - | 13 | TGTGCCAGCAGTGAAGAGGGAAGGCGAGGCTACACCTTC | CASSEEGRRGYTF
TRBJ1-5 | TRBV19 | TRBD1 | - | 16 | TGTGCCAGTAGTATGGGACAGGGGATTTTCAATCAGCCCCAGCATTTT | CASSMGQGIFNQPQHF
TRBJ1-1 | TRBV10-2 | - | - | 12 | TGCGCCAGCAGTCTAGGACAGCATGAAGCTTTCTTT | CASSLGQHEAFF
TRBJ1-5 | TRBV5-6 | TRBD1 | - | 17 | TGTGCCAGCAGTCGCGGACAGGGGGGTTTGGGCAATCAGCCCCAGCATTTT | CASSRGQGGLGNQPQHF
TRBJ1-4 | TRBV5-6 | TRBD1 | - | 14 | TGTGCCAGCAGCTGGGACAGATCTAATGAAAAACTGTTTTTT | CASSWDRSNEKLFF
TRBJ2-3 | TRBV28 | TRBD2 | - | 15 | TGTGCCAGCAGTGGAGCGGGAGGCCTGCGAGGTACGCAGTATTTT | CASSGAGGLRGTQYF